Presented here are 13 T cell receptor beta chains from one specimen sequenced in a study of CD4 and CD8 cells across lung adenocarcinoma regions. Using its own MiXCR run on the PCR reads, TCRdb lists one record per CDR3 protein. The table lists some 3,500 distinct CDR3 sequences, approximately 60% of them singletons. The sequencing sample was made of CD8+ T cells from the margin of a lung tumor. These receptors were collected from a female donor with lung adenocarcinoma. The CD4 and CD8 labels of this study may be unreliable.

The chain employs TRBV7-2 and TRBJ2-5, with D hard to call. The J call could be wrong; TRBJ2-7 is a better fit for the DNA end. Germline V gene data show CDR1 as SGHTA and CDR2 as FQGNSA. The CDR3 has 14 residues. For the CDR3, the DNA is TGTGCCAGCAGCTCCCCTTATCTCACTTACGAGCAGTACTTC. It translates to CASSSPYLTYEQYF.

Comment on this clonotype: This CDR3 is missing its conserved last phenylalanine or tryptophan, likely due to a read error. No DNA is shown, since the ends of the CDR3 on it are uncertain; the CDR3 is the one TCRdb lists. The CDR3 protein is CASSVGETQYFGPGTRLRSEEHTS. The chain carries TRBV6-1 and TRBJ1-6; the D segment call TRBD1 is taken from the table without a DNA check. The germline V gene has CDR1 MNHNS and CDR2 SASEGT. The CDR3 is 24 residues long, counting both termini.

This clonotype is classed as large. The rearrangement links TRBV12-3 or TRBV12-4 to TRBJ2-2, with 8 nucleotides matching TRBD1. CDR3 length equals 15 residues. Trimming took 6 bases from V and 10 from J; bases not matched to a gene: 13. CDR3 loop: CASSSPGQEGKELFF. DNA for the CDR3: TGTGCCAGCAGCAGTCCGGGACAGGAGGGGAAGGAGCTGTTTTTT.

The rearrangement uses TRBV4-3 and TRBJ1-2, with D possibly being TRBD1 (5 bases). From germline, CDR1 is LGHNA and CDR2 YSLEER. The CDR3 extends over 16 amino acids. V was clipped by 1 base and J by 7 bases, with 19 bases between them. The CDR3 is CASSQGDLSPGGGYTF. The CDR3 DNA follows: TGCGCCAGCAGCCAAGGGGACCTCTCCCCCGGTGGTGGCTACACCTTC.

This sequence joins TRBV6-1 and TRBJ2-5; D gene ambiguous. CDR3 size: 14 residues. Germline CDR1 and CDR2: MNHNS and SASEGT. Trimming took off 2 bases at V and 2 bases at J, with 9 bases between the two ends. This CDR3 reads CASSEFGPQETQYF. The CDR3 DNA reads TGTGCCAGCAGTGAATTTGGACCTCAAGAGACCCAGTACTTC.

This sequence joins TRBV7-2 and TRBJ2-1, with D possibly TRBD2 on 6 matching bases. The last part of the DNA fits TRBJ2-7 better; the J call may be wrong. The germline gives CDR1 SGHTA, CDR2 FQGNSA. This CDR3 contains 14 residues. CDR3 sequence: CASSLGPGVPEQYF. In DNA form, the CDR3 reads TGTGCCAGCAGCTTAGGGCCGGGAGTACCCGAGCAGTACTTC.

The chain has TRBV6-5 and TRBJ2-3, with D possibly being TRBD2 (6 bases). Germline loops: CDR1 MNHEY, CDR2 SVGAGI. V was cut by 5 bases and J by 4 bases, with 13 bases left in between. The CDR3 totals 14 residues. CDR3 nucleotides: TGTGCCAGCAGTCCCTCGGGAGAGGCAGATACGCAGTATTTT. It encodes CASSPSGEADTQYF.

The chain links TRBV7-2 to TRBJ2-5; D unclear. CDR3 length: 13 amino acids. Germline CDR1 reads SGHTA; CDR2 reads FQGNSA. The V end was cut by 1 base, the J end by 5 bases, with 8 bases between. The CDR3 protein is CASSLGQAETQYF. Here the CDR3 DNA reads TGTGCCAGCAGCTTAGGCCAGGCCGAGACCCAGTACTTC. The variable domain in full, with the rest retrieved from reference TRBV7-2 and TRBJ2-5, is GAGVSQSPSNKVTEKGKDVELRCDPISGHTALYWYRQSLGQGLEFLIYFQGNSAPDKSGLPSDRFSAERTGGSVSTLTIQRTQQEDSAVYLCASSLGQAETQYFGPGTRLLVL.

This clonotype is classed as medium-sized. The chain carries TRBV6-1 and TRBJ2-1; no definite D call. This CDR3 is 13 amino acids long. CDR1 is MNHNS, CDR2 SASEGT, per germline. Trimming pared 5 bases from V and 8 bases from J, leaving 13 bases between. The CDR3 coding sequence is TGTGCCAGCAGTAAACAGTGGAGCGATGAGCAGTTCTTC. This gives the protein CASSKQWSDEQFF.

This clonotype qualifies as medium-sized (0.01 to 0.1%). V gene TRBV2 combines with J gene TRBJ1-1, with no clear D. Germline loops: CDR1 SNHLY, CDR2 FYNNEI. There are 13 residues in the CDR3. V lost 5 bases to trimming and J lost 10 bases, with 17 bases between them. The CDR3 bases are TGTGCCAGCAGTATTTCGGCCTCCAAGCCAGCTTTCTTT. Its translation is CASSISASKPAFF.

This clonotype was counted a few times. This chain uses TRBV25-1 with TRBJ2-3; D may be TRBD1 or TRBD2 (5 bases each). V was trimmed by 11 bases and J by 2 bases, leaving 20 bases between them. This CDR3 comprises 15 residues. From germline, CDR1 is MGHDK and CDR2 SYGVNS. The CDR3 reads CAPRIEGRVTDTQYF. The CDR3 coding sequence is TGTGCCCCCAGAATAGAGGGCAGGGTCACAGATACGCAGTATTTT.

The rearrangement links TRBV12-3 or TRBV12-4 to TRBJ2-5, with D possibly TRBD1 on 5 matching bases. The CDR3 is made up of 13 amino acids. V was shortened by 3 bases and J by 1 base, with 6 bases between the two germline ends. The CDR3 nucleotides read TGTGCCAGCAGTTTGGACACCCAAGAGACCCAGTACTTC. Its translation: CASSLDTQETQYF.

The chain is built from TRBV9 and TRBJ1-1; 7 bases match TRBD1. Germline values: CDR1 SGDLS, CDR2 YYNGEE. This CDR3 has 17 residues. V dropped 2 bases and J dropped 0; count of bases not matched to a gene: 10. The DNA of the CDR3 is TGTGCCAGCAGCGTGGACAGGCAGCTCGCAATGAACACTGAAGCTTTCTTT. It translates to CASSVDRQLAMNTEAFF.